Listed here are 16 T cell receptor beta chains from one sample, sequenced in a study of molecular identifiers for immune sequencing clone quantification. TCRdb reanalysed the PCR reads using MiXCR and keeps one entry per CDR3 protein. There are approximately 500,000 distinct CDR3 sequences in the sample; roughly a fifth occur only once, and around 0.84% lies in the top ten. The sample was naive CD8+ T cells from blood, with Jurkat cell RNA spiked in. Specified subset: FACS-sorted CD8+CD4-CCR7+CD45RA+ naive T cells. The receptors derive from a human donor in good health. Some libraries in this study had Jurkat cell RNA spiked in.

The V gene is TRBV19, the J gene TRBJ1-5, with D possibly being TRBD1 (5 bases). CDR1 and CDR2 from the germline V gene are LNHDA and SQIVND (reference sequence). There are 15 residues in the CDR3. With 3 bases removed from V and 1 base from J, the gap between germline ends came to 10 bases. The DNA of the CDR3 is TGTGCCAGTAGTATGGGGCAGAGAAGCAATCAGCCCCAGCATTTT. Protein: CASSMGQRSNQPQHF. The entire variable domain, with the rest obtained from reference TRBV19 and TRBJ1-5, is as follows: DGGITQSPKYLFRKEGQNVTLSCEQNLNHDAMYWYRQDPGQGLRLIYYSQIVNDFQKGDIAEGYSVSREKKESFPLTVTSAQKNPTAFYLCASSMGQRSNQPQHFGDGTRLSIL.

This clonotype occurred many times. V usage is TRBV7-9 and J usage is TRBJ1-1; D may be TRBD1 (5 bases). The V gene's germline CDR1 is SEHNR and CDR2 FQNEAQ (reference sequence). The CDR3 spans 14 residues. V dropped 6 bases and J dropped 0 bases, with 11 bases sitting between them. CDR3 DNA: TGTGCCAGCAGAGGAGGGGCGATGAACACTGAAGCTTTCTTT. It translates to CASRGGAMNTEAFF. The complete variable domain, with remaining parts taken from reference TRBV7-9 and TRBJ1-1, reads DTGVSQNPRHKITKRGQNVTFRCDPISEHNRLYWYRQTLGQGPEFLTYFQNEAQLEKSRLLSDRFSAERPKGSFSTLEIQRTEQGDSAMYLCASRGGAMNTEAFFGQGTRLTVV.

J is TRBJ2-7 and V is TRBV12-3 or TRBV12-4, with D tentatively TRBD1 (5 bases). V lost 6 bases and J 4 bases, leaving 13 bases between the germline ends. CDR3 length: 13 amino acids. The CDR3 spells CASSHTDSYEQYF. DNA of the CDR3: TGTGCCAGCAGCCACACCGACAGTTACGAGCAGTACTTC.

This clonotype has only a few counts. V is TRBV6-2 or TRBV6-3 and J is TRBJ1-4, with D unresolved. Trimming removed 2 bases from V and 0 bases from J, with 7 bases in between. The CDR3 is made up of 15 amino acids. Germline loops: CDR1 MNHEY, CDR2 SVGEGT. CDR3 nucleotides: TGTGCCAGCAGTTACGAGGCACCAACTAATGAAAAACTGTTTTTT. Translation: CASSYEAPTNEKLFF.

This clonotype appeared a single time. The chain has TRBV6-5 and TRBJ2-1, with 10 bases fitting TRBD2. Trimming at V came to 6 bases and at J to 2 bases, leaving 10 bases not matched to a gene. Germline loops: CDR1 MNHEY, CDR2 SVGAGI. CDR3 length: 17 residues. CDR3 in DNA: TGTGCCAGCAGGAAAGCGGGGGGGCGGTCGGCCTACAATGAGCAGTTCTTC. It specifies CASRKAGGRSAYNEQFF.

As for this clonotype: A much larger clonotype is one base distant, so this may be a read error. The chain combines TRBV7-9 with TRBJ1-1; 7 bases line up with TRBD1. From germline, CDR1 is SEHNR and CDR2 FQNEAQ (reference sequence). Unmatched junction bases numbered 9, after V lost 5 bases and J lost 6 bases. The CDR3 runs to 14 residues. In DNA form, the CDR3 reads TGTGCCAGCAGCCCCCCAGGGGGGTCTGCTGAAGCTTTCTTT. Protein: CASSPPGGSAEAFF. The variable domain in full, with the rest retrieved from reference TRBV7-9 and TRBJ1-1, is DTGVSQNPRHKITKRGQNVTFRCDPISEHNRLYWYRQTLGQGPEFLTYFQNEAQLEKSRLLSDRFSAERPKGSFSTLEIQRTEQGDSAMYLCASSPPGGSAEAFFGQGTRLTVV.

The J gene is TRBJ2-1, the V gene TRBV30, with 7 bases aligning to TRBD1. There are 14 residues in the CDR3. Germline CDR1 GTSNPN, CDR2 SVGIG (reference sequence). Unmatched junction bases numbered 7, after V lost 4 bases and J lost 4 bases. The CDR3 here is CAWNTGASYNEQFF. In nucleotides, the CDR3 is TGTGCCTGGAACACAGGGGCTTCATACAATGAGCAGTTCTTC.

The chain couples TRBV19 to TRBJ1-1; weak D call: TRBD1 (6 bases). The CDR3 has 15 amino acids. Germline CDR1 and CDR2: LNHDA and SQIVND (reference sequence). The V gene lost 6 bases and the J gene lost 1 base, with 15 bases spanning the gap. CDR3 nucleotides: TGTGCCAGTAGAAGGGGGGCCAGGGGGAACACTGAAGCTTTCTTT. Its protein is CASRRGARGNTEAFF.

In its sample, this clonotype was seen many times. CDR3 in amino acids: CASSGYRGSPAFF. The CDR3 coding sequence is TGTGCCAGCAGTGGGTACAGGGGGTCTCCCGCTTTCTTT. The chain has TRBV6-5 and TRBJ1-1; TRBD1 aligns across 8 bases. Germline CDR1 MNHEY, CDR2 SVGAGI. V lost 5 bases and J lost 11; bases outside the gene matches: 10. CDR3 length equals 13 residues.

This clonotype was seen just once. A single base separates this from a much larger clone, so it may be a read error. The CDR3 sequence: CASQTWTRFEAFF. CDR3 nucleotides: TGTGCCAGCCAAACCTGGACCAGGTTCGAGGCTTTCTTT. V is TRBV30 and J is TRBJ1-1; no clear D. The germline gives CDR1 GTSNPN, CDR2 SVGIG (reference sequence). There are 13 residues in the CDR3. V was trimmed by 8 bases and J by 11 bases, leaving 24 bases between them.

This clonotype appeared many times. The V and J genes are TRBV29-1 and TRBJ2-3; no reliable D call. In germline, CDR1 is SQVTM, CDR2 ANQGSEA. CDR3 size: 16 residues. V lost 3 bases and J lost 3, with 19 bases in between. CDR3 coding DNA: TGCAGCGTTGAGGTCGGGCTCCGGTTTAGTACAGATACGCAGTATTTT. As protein: CSVEVGLRFSTDTQYF.

This clonotype has just a few counts. The chain employs TRBV12-3 or TRBV12-4 and TRBJ1-5; D not resolved. Trimming removed 1 base from V and 5 bases from J, with 12 bases in between. The CDR3 has 15 residues. The CDR3: CASSLEISPDQPQHF. DNA of the CDR3: TGTGCCAGCAGTTTAGAGATTTCCCCCGATCAGCCCCAGCATTTT.

Ten or more counts support this clonotype. The chain links TRBV7-9 to TRBJ2-3; D possibly uses TRBD1 or TRBD2 (5 bases each). The CDR3 runs to 16 residues. The ends were cut back, 4 bases at V and 1 base at J, with 15 bases in the middle. Per germline, CDR1 SEHNR and CDR2 FQNEAQ (reference sequence). This chain's CDR3 is CASSYRTGGGTDTQYF. The CDR3 DNA reads as TGTGCCAGCAGCTACCGAACTGGGGGTGGCACAGATACGCAGTATTTT.

A remark on this clonotype: A much larger clone lies one base from this, so it may be a read error. This CDR3 reads CAWSGATDTQYF. As DNA, the CDR3 is TGTGCCTGGAGTGGAGCCACAGATACGCAGTATTTT. The chain combines TRBV30 with TRBJ2-3; no definite D call. The V end lost 1 base, the J end lost 2 bases, and 4 bases lay between the germline ends. Germline lookup yields CDR1 GTSNPN and CDR2 SVGIG (reference sequence). The CDR3 length is 12 residues.

This clonotype was seen at least ten times. The chain is built from TRBV5-5 and TRBJ2-3, with TRBD2 matching 11 bases. CDR1 SGHKS and CDR2 YYEKEE come from the germline V gene (reference sequence). V shed 2 bases and J 0 bases; nucleotides not matched to a gene: 5. There are 17 residues in the CDR3. CDR3 sequence reads: CASSLHWTSGSTDTQYF. Here the CDR3 DNA reads TGTGCCAGCAGCTTACACTGGACTAGCGGGAGCACAGATACGCAGTATTTT. Filled out from reference TRBV5-5 and TRBJ2-3, the complete variable domain reads DAGVTQSPTHLIKTRGQQVTLRCSPISGHKSVSWYQQVLGQGPQFIFQYYEKEERGRGNFPDRFSARQFPNYSSELNVNALLLGDSALYLCASSLHWTSGSTDTQYFGPGTRLTVL.

V gene TRBV6-5 combines with J gene TRBJ1-1; 7 nucleotides match TRBD1. J was trimmed by 4 bases and V by 2 bases; bases with no gene match: 4. Germline V CDR1 and CDR2: MNHEY, SVGAGI. The CDR3 length is 14 residues. As DNA, the CDR3 is TGTGCCAGCAGTTACGACAGGGCTGGCACTGAAGCTTTCTTT. Translation: CASSYDRAGTEAFF.